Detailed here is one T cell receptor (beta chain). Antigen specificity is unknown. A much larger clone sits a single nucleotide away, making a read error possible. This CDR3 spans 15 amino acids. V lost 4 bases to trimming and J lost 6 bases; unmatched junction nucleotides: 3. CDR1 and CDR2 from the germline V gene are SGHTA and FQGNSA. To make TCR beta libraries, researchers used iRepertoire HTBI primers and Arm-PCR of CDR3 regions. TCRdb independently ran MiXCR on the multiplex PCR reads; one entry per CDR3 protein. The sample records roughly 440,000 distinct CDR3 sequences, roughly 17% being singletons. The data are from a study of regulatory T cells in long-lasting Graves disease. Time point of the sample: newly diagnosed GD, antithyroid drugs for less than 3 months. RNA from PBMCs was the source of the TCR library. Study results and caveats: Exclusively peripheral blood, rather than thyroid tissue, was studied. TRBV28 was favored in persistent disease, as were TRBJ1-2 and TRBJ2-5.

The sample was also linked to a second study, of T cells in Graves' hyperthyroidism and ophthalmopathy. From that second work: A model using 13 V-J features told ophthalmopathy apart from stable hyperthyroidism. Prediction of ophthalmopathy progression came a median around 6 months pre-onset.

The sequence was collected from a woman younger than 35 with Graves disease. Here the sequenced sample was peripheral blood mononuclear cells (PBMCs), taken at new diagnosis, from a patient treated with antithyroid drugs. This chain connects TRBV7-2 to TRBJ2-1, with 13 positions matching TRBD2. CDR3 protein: CASSSRTSGSNEQFF. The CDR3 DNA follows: TGTGCCAGCAGCTCACGGACTAGCGGGAGCAATGAGCAGTTCTTC.